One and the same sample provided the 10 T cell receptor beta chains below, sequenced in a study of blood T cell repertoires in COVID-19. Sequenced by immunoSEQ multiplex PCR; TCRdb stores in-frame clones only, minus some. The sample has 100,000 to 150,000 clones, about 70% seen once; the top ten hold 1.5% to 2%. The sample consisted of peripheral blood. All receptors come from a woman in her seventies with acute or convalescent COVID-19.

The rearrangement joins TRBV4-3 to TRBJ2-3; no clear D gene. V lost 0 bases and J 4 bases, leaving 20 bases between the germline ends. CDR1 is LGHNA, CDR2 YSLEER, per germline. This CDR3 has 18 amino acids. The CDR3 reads CASSQELPIVAPSDTQYF. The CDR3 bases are TGCGCCAGCAGCCAAGAGCTCCCGATCGTAGCCCCCTCAGATACGCAGTATTTT.

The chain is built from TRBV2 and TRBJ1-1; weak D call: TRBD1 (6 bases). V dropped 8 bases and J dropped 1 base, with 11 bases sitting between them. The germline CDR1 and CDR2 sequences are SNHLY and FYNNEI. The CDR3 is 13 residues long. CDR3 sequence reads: CASGRTENTEAFF. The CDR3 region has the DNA TGTGCCAGCGGAAGGACAGAGAACACTGAAGCTTTCTTT.

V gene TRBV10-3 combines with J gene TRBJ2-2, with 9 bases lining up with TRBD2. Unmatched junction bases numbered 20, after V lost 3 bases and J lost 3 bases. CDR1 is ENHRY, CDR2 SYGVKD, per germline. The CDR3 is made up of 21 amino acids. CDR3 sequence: CAISDRISTGTSRGHTGELFF. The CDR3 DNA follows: TGTGCCATCAGTGATCGGATTAGTACCGGGACTAGCAGAGGTCACACCGGGGAGCTGTTTTTT.

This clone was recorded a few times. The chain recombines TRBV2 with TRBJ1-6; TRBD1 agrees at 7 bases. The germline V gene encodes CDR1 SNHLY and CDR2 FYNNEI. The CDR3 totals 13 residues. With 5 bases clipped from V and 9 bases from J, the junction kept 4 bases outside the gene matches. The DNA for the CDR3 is TGTGCCAGCAGTCAGGGGACAGCTTCACCCCTCCACTTT. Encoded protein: CASSQGTASPLHF.

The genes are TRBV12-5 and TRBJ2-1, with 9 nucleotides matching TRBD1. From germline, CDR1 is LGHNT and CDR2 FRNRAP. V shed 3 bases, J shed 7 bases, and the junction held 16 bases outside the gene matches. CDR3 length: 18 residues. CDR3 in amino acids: CASGFPSTGGNLMNEQFF. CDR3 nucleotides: TGTGCTAGTGGTTTCCCATCGACAGGGGGAAACCTTATGAATGAGCAGTTCTTC.

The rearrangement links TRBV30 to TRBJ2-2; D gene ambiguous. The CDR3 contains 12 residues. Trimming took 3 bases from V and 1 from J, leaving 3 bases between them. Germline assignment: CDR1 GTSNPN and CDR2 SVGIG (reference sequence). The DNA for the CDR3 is TGTGCCTGGAGCGGGAACACCGGGGAGCTGTTTTTT. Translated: CAWSGNTGELFF. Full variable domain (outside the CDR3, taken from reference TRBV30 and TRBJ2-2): SQTIHQWPATLVQPVGSPLSLECTVEGTSNPNLYWYRQAAGRGLQLLFYSVGIGQISSEVPQNLSASRPQDRQFILSSKKLLLSDSGFYLCAWSGNTGELFFGEGSRLTVL.

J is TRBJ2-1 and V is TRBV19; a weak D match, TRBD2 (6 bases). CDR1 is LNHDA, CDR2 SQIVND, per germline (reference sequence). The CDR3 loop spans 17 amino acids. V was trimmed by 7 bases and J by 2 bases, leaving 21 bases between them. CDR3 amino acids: CASTSRAGASTYNEQFF. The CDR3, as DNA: TGTGCCAGTACCTCCCGAGCGGGCGCTAGTACCTACAATGAGCAGTTCTTC.

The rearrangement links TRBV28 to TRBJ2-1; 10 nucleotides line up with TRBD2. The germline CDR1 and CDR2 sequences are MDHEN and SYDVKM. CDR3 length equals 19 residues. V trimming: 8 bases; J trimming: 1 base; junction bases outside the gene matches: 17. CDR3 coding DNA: TGTGCCAGCCTGGTGTCGAGGACTAGCGGAGCTAGATCCTACAATGAGCAGTTCTTC. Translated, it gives CASLVSRTSGARSYNEQFF.

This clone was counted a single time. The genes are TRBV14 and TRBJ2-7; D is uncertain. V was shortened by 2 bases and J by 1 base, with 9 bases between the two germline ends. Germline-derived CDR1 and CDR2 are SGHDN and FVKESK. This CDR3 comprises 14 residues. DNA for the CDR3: TGTGCCAGCAGCCAATTATCCCTATCCTACGAGCAGTACTTC. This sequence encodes CASSQLSLSYEQYF.

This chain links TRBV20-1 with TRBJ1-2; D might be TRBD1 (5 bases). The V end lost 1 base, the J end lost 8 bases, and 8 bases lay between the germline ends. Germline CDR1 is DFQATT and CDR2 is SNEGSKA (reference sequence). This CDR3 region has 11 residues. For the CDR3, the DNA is TGCAGTGCTAGAGTCGGACAAGGCTACACCTTC. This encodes CSARVGQGYTF.